One and the same sample provided the 13 T cell receptor beta chains below, sequenced in a study of T-cell reconstitution after alpha-beta-depleted transplantation in children. Researchers prepared the TCRbeta library using unique molecular identifiers, the study reports. Each CDR3 protein gets one entry after TCRdb re-called the PCR reads with MiXCR. The sample includes around 490,000 distinct CDR3 sequences, more than 9.5% of them seen just once. The sample was PBMCs, mostly from graft donor cells, taken 180 days after TCRalphabeta/CD19-depleted stem cell transplant. The origin of the receptors is a female patient aged 2-9 years who had a stem cell transplant for aplastic anemia, so the T cells may come from the graft donor.

The chain links TRBV5-4 to TRBJ1-1; TRBD1 is a possible D gene (6 bases). Between the trimmed V and J ends, which lost 4 bases and 6 bases, there was a span of 16 bases. Germline assignment: CDR1 SGHNT and CDR2 YYREEE (reference sequence). This CDR3 is built from 14 residues. The CDR3 loop reads CASSGGVFAPEAFF. CDR3 nucleotides: TGTGCCAGCAGCGGGGGCGTCTTTGCCCCTGAAGCTTTCTTT.

The J gene is TRBJ2-1, the V gene TRBV14; a possible D gene is TRBD2 (6 bases). The CDR3 spans 13 residues. Trimming pared 5 bases from V and 8 bases from J, leaving 13 bases between. CDR1 is SGHDN, CDR2 FVKESK, per germline. As DNA, the CDR3 is TGTGCCAGCAGCTTCCTCAGGAGGGATGAGCAGTTCTTC. This encodes CASSFLRRDEQFF. The variable domain in full, completed from reference TRBV14 and TRBJ2-1, reads EAGVTQFPSHSVIEKGQTVTLRCDPISGHDNLYWYRRVMGKEIKFLLHFVKESKQDESGMPNNRFLAERTGGTYSTLKVQPAELEDSGVYFCASSFLRRDEQFFGPGTRLTVL.

The chain recombines TRBV29-1 with TRBJ1-6, with a possible D match to TRBD1 (5 bases). Trimming cost V 2 bases and J 4 bases, with 18 bases left between them. The germline V gene has CDR1 SQVTM and CDR2 ANQGSEA. This CDR3 has 17 amino acids. CDR3 sequence: CSVENTQAGRYNSPLHF. CDR3 DNA: TGCAGCGTTGAAAATACACAGGCGGGGAGGTATAATTCACCCCTCCACTTT.

This chain uses TRBV12-5 with TRBJ1-5; D might be TRBD1 (6 bases). CDR1 and CDR2 (germline): LGHNT, FRNRAP. The V and J ends lost 7 bases and 9 bases respectively, with 22 bases between them. There are 15 residues in the CDR3. The CDR3 sequence is CASALGHPREGPQHF. The CDR3 bases are TGTGCTAGTGCCCTGGGACACCCACGGGAGGGGCCCCAGCATTTT.

This clonotype was detected ten times or more. The rearrangement joins TRBV15 to TRBJ1-5; D unclear. The CDR3 spans 14 residues. Germline CDR1 is LNHNV and CDR2 is YYDKDF (reference sequence). Trimming left V 0 bases short and J 9 bases short, with 12 bases between. For the CDR3, the DNA is TGTGCCACCAGCAGAGATTTTGGGGATCGGCCCCAGCATTTT. It encodes CATSRDFGDRPQHF.

This clonotype was recorded at least ten times. V gene TRBV5-5 combines with J gene TRBJ2-7; 9 bases fit TRBD2. From germline, CDR1 is SGHKS and CDR2 YYEKEE (reference sequence). The CDR3 loop spans 17 amino acids. Trimming at V came to 0 bases and at J to 4 bases, leaving 11 bases not matched to a gene. For the CDR3, the DNA is TGTGCCAGCAGCTTGGTCTTCCTGCGGGAGGGAGGATACGAGCAGTACTTC. Translated, it gives CASSLVFLREGGYEQYF.

This clonotype was found a few times. The gene calls are TRBV15 and TRBJ2-7, with D hard to call. Trimming removed 3 bases from V and 0 bases from J, with 12 bases in between. The CDR3 has 15 residues. Germline-derived CDR1 and CDR2 are LNHNV and YYDKDF (reference sequence). CDR3 region: CATSSERTVSYEQYF. DNA for the CDR3: TGTGCCACCAGCAGTGAGAGGACGGTCTCCTACGAGCAGTACTTC.

This clonotype was picked up a small number of times. This chain connects TRBV20-1 to TRBJ2-5; tentatively, D is TRBD1 (5 bases). Trimming left V 4 bases short and J 2 bases short, with 14 bases between. The germline V gene has CDR1 DFQATT and CDR2 SNEGSKA (reference sequence). The CDR3 has 14 amino acids. The CDR3 DNA reads as TGCAGTGCTAACAGGAAACTGCATCAAGAGACCCAGTACTTC. Protein: CSANRKLHQETQYF.

Details on this clonotype: Being one base from a much bigger clone, this may be a read error. This chain connects TRBV6-2 or TRBV6-3 to TRBJ2-7; D possibly corresponds to TRBD2 (5 bases). Germline assignment: CDR1 MNHEY and CDR2 SVGEGT. The CDR3 is made up of 14 amino acids. CDR3 loop: CASRRSPGSYERYF. In DNA form, the CDR3 reads TGTGCCAGCAGACGATCGCCGGGGTCTTACGAGCGGTACTTC.

This clonotype was seen more than once but under ten times. The V gene is TRBV29-1, the J gene TRBJ2-7; 9 nucleotides agree with TRBD1. Germline lookup yields CDR1 SQVTM and CDR2 ANQGSEA. This CDR3 has 14 residues. V dropped 7 bases and J dropped 6; count of bases not matched to a gene: 13. The CDR3 nucleotides read TGCAGCGCTTTATCCGGGACAGGGAACAGCGAGCAGTACGTC. It encodes CSALSGTGNSEQYV.

The genes are TRBV29-1 and TRBJ2-7, with 12 nucleotides matching TRBD1. J was trimmed by 7 bases and V by 4 bases; bases with no gene match: 14. CDR1 is SQVTM and CDR2 is ANQGSEA in the germline V gene. There are 16 residues in the CDR3. CDR3 protein: CSVGYSGTGGAEEQYF. The CDR3 DNA follows: TGCAGCGTTGGCTATAGCGGGACAGGGGGCGCGGAGGAGCAGTACTTC.

Details on this clonotype: One end of the junction fails to match germline, which may point to a read error. The chain carries TRBV20-1 and TRBJ2-1, with 13 bases matching TRBD2. There are 16 residues in the CDR3. In germline, CDR1 is DFQATT, CDR2 SNEGSKA (reference sequence). DNA of the CDR3: TGCAGTGCTCCCCATCGACTAGCGGGAGGTCACAAAGAGCAGTTCTTC. Translation: CSAPHRLAGGHKEQFF.

This clonotype was observed a few times. This chain uses TRBV27 with TRBJ2-2; D uncertain. The CDR3 has 15 residues. Trimming shortened V by 5 bases and J by 1 base, and 11 bases separated the two germline ends. Germline-derived CDR1 and CDR2 are MNHEY and SMNVEV (reference sequence). The CDR3, as DNA: TGTGCCAGCAGTGCCCGACTGGAGAACACCGGGGAGCTGTTTTTT. It translates to CASSARLENTGELFF.